Listed here are 14 T cell receptor beta chains from one sample, sequenced in a study of T cell clones after liver transplantation. The data were produced by immunoSEQ multiplex PCR, yet TCRdb's version contains in-frame clones alone and is incomplete. This repertoire shows approximately 55,000 clones, roughly 71% found once; its top ten account for 9.5% to 10%. The sample consisted of CD4+ T cells from blood, taken less than 70 months after liver transplant. The receptors stem from a human patient who received a liver transplant. The graft donor may have contributed some T cells.

V is TRBV6-5 and J is TRBJ2-7, with 7 bases matching TRBD2. Unmatched junction bases numbered 8, after V lost 6 bases and J lost 6 bases. Germline V gene lookup returns CDR1 MNHEY and CDR2 SVGAGI. The length of the CDR3 is 13 residues. Here the CDR3 reads CASRRDYEGEQYF. The CDR3 nucleotides read TGTGCCAGCAGGCGGGACTACGAGGGCGAGCAGTACTTC.

The rearrangement links TRBV4-2 to TRBJ1-5; D is uncertain. CDR3 length equals 14 residues. Germline CDR1 LGHNA, CDR2 YNFKEQ. The V and J ends lost 0 bases and 4 bases respectively, with 7 bases between them. DNA for the CDR3: TGTGCCAGCAGCCAAGAAAAGGAGAATCAGCCCCAGCATTTT. Protein: CASSQEKENQPQHF.

The V call is TRBV27, the J call TRBJ1-5; TRBD1 matches 8 bases. The germline V gene has CDR1 MNHEY and CDR2 SMNVEV (reference sequence). The CDR3 covers 18 residues. The junction had 16 bases not matched to a gene; V was cut back by 4 bases and J by 5 bases. The CDR3 is CASSYHMDREGPYQPQHF. The CDR3, as DNA: TGTGCCAGCAGTTACCACATGGACAGGGAGGGACCCTATCAGCCCCAGCATTTT.

CDR3 DNA sequence: TGTGCCAGCACCCCTTGGGCGGGGGGAAACACCATATATTTT. Protein product: CASTPWAGGNTIYF. The chain uses TRBV11-2 and TRBJ1-3, with D unclear. V gave up 7 bases and J gave up 4 bases, with 14 bases separating them. The CDR3 sequence is 14 residues long. Germline loops: CDR1 SGHAT, CDR2 FQNNGV.

The chain employs TRBV6-1 and TRBJ1-1; D gene uncertain. V lost 4 bases and J lost 2, with 14 bases in between. Germline V gives CDR1 MNHNS, CDR2 SASEGT. The CDR3 runs 15 residues. The CDR3 bases are TGTGCCAGCAGTGTGAGGGTCTCACTTAACACTGAAGCTTTCTTT. Its protein is CASSVRVSLNTEAFF.

The rearrangement links TRBV11-3 to TRBJ2-1, with 10 bases aligning to TRBD2. CDR1 SGHNT and CDR2 YENEEA come from the germline V gene. Trimming removed 1 base from V and 6 bases from J; junction bases left unmatched: 9. The CDR3 covers 17 residues. In DNA form, the CDR3 reads TGTGCCAGCAGCTTAGGCGGGTTAGCGGGGGGTTTCAATGAGCAGTTCTTC. Translated, it gives CASSLGGLAGGFNEQFF.

In its sample, this clone was seen many times. This chain links TRBV5-6 with TRBJ2-7; TRBD1 is a possible D gene (5 bases). This CDR3 spans 13 amino acids. V lost 4 bases, J lost 2 bases, and 10 bases lay in between. The germline CDR1 and CDR2 sequences are SGHDT and YYEEEE. CDR3 residues: CASSRGSTYEQYF. CDR3 coding DNA: TGTGCCAGCAGCAGGGGCAGTACCTACGAGCAGTACTTC.

The genes are TRBV6-6 and TRBJ2-7, with TRBD2 matching 7 bases. J gave up 6 bases and V 1 base, and 6 bases lay outside the gene matches. CDR3 size: 14 residues. Germline V lookup: CDR1 MNHNY, CDR2 SVGAGI (reference sequence). CDR3 DNA: TGTGCCAGCAGTTACTACTCAGGGACTACCGAGCAGTACTTC. Protein product: CASSYYSGTTEQYF.

This sequence joins TRBV28 and TRBJ1-3; maybe TRBD1 (6 bases). The CDR3 sequence is 15 residues long. V was cut by 5 bases and J by 2 bases, with 13 bases left in between. CDR1 and CDR2 from the germline V gene are MDHEN and SYDVKM. CDR3 sequence: CASSQMGTTGNTIYF. The CDR3 bases are TGTGCCAGCAGTCAGATGGGGACAACTGGAAACACCATATATTTT.

The V gene is TRBV2, the J gene TRBJ2-5; 8 nucleotides match TRBD1. This CDR3 has 14 residues. The V gene end was trimmed by 2 bases and the J gene end by 5 bases; junction bases not matched to a gene: 4. Germline V CDR1 and CDR2: SNHLY, FYNNEI. In DNA, the CDR3 is TGTGCCAGCAGTGAAACAGGGGGGCGGGAGACCCAGTACTTC. Its protein product is CASSETGGRETQYF.

The rearrangement links TRBV19 to TRBJ1-1; 9 bases align to TRBD1. The CDR3 spans 15 residues. The trim removed 3 bases at V and 1 base at J, leaving 3 bases unmatched. The germline gives CDR1 LNHDA, CDR2 SQIVND (reference sequence). Written as DNA, the CDR3 is TGTGCCAGTAGTATTTTGGGACAGGGGAACACTGAAGCTTTCTTT. It specifies CASSILGQGNTEAFF.

The chain uses TRBV5-6 and TRBJ2-2; D gene uncertain. The V gene's germline CDR1 is SGHDT and CDR2 YYEEEE. Between the trimmed V and J ends, which lost 0 bases and 7 bases, there was a span of 7 bases. The CDR3 is 13 amino acids. The CDR3 DNA sequence: TGTGCCAGCAGCTTGGTCGTGGGCGGGGAGCTGTTTTTT. Translation gives CASSLVVGGELFF. Complete variable domain (other parts from reference TRBV5-6 and TRBJ2-2): DAGVTQSPTHLIKTRGQQVTLRCSPKSGHDTVSWYQQALGQGPQFIFQYYEEEERQRGNFPDRFSGHQFPNYSSELNVNALLLGDSALYLCASSLVVGGELFFGEGSRLTVL.

The rearrangement joins TRBV7-9 to TRBJ1-1, with D hard to call. Germline CDR1 SEHNR, CDR2 FQNEAQ (reference sequence). This CDR3 region has 14 residues. Trimming removed 2 bases at V and 5 bases at J, with 12 bases between. CDR3 DNA sequence: TGTGCCAGCAGCTTAAGTGACACTCTAACTGAAGCTTTCTTT. Translated: CASSLSDTLTEAFF.

CDR3 in DNA: TGCGCCAGCAGCGACACAGGGGGCGGAGGATACGAGCAGTACTTC. This encodes CASSDTGGGGYEQYF. The chain recombines TRBV5-1 with TRBJ2-7; 9 positions match TRBD1. Unmatched junction bases numbered 9, after V lost 4 bases and J lost 4 bases. Per germline, CDR1 SGHRS and CDR2 YFSETQ. The CDR3 runs to 15 residues. The full variable domain, completed using reference TRBV5-1 and TRBJ2-7, is KAGVTQTPRYLIKTRGQQVTLSCSPISGHRSVSWYQQTPGQGLQFLFEYFSETQRNKGNFPGRFSGRQFSNSRSEMNVSTLELGDSALYLCASSDTGGGGYEQYFGPGTRLTVT.